This T cell receptor (beta chain) comes out of a study of T cells in Graves' hyperthyroidism and ophthalmopathy. Study outcomes and limitations: A median about 6.2 months before onset, the model predicted ophthalmopathy. Most thyroid clonotypes that were expanded above 0.001 also turned up in blood.

Amplification of TCR beta CDR3 regions was performed using RNA transcripts as template. A first-round RT-PCR of the TCR CDR3 used the HTBI primer set. MiXCR, run by TCRdb on the multiplex PCR reads, gives a single entry per CDR3 protein. Among 650,000 to 800,000 distinct CDR3 sequences listed, about 45% were seen once. Exclusion followed for patients with uncontrolled infection, other autoimmune disease, pregnancy or lactation. Diagnoses were made from clinical symptoms, serum measures (thyroxine and TRAb), thyroid ultrasound and orbital computed tomography. V was clipped by 8 bases and J by 0 bases; unmatched bases: 11. The CDR3 is made up of 18 amino acids. Germline CDR1 MGHDK, CDR2 SYGVNS. This clonotype came up many times. Its antigen is unknown.

This chain connects TRBV25-1 to TRBJ1-6; 9 nucleotides agree with TRBD1. This TCR was sampled from an adult man with Graves' disease, either hyperthyroidism or ophthalmopathy (not recorded which). Input material: peripheral blood or thyroid tissue (not recorded which). CDR3: CASGLGTGSSSYNSPLHF. CDR3 DNA: TGTGCCAGCGGGTTGGGGACAGGGTCGAGCTCCTATAATTCACCCCTCCACTTT.